The next 8 T cell receptor beta chains were all read from a single sample in a study of pediatric ulcerative colitis. Profiling relied on immunoSEQ multiplex PCR, and the TCRdb table lists in-frame clones only, not all of them. The sample carries 30,000 to 45,000 clones, less than 85% recorded once. The sample taken for sequencing was blood. The receptor source for this set is a girl between 5 and 17 years old with moderate ulcerative colitis.

The genes are TRBV5-6 and TRBJ2-5; maybe TRBD2 (5 bases). The CDR3 runs to 15 residues. V dropped 3 bases and J dropped 1 base, with 13 bases sitting between them. In germline, CDR1 is SGHDT, CDR2 YYEEEE. The CDR3 bases are TGTGCCAGCAGCTCCGGGAAGGACGGCCAAGAGACCCAGTACTTC. Amino acids: CASSSGKDGQETQYF.

About this clone: At one of its ends the junction is not consistent with the germline gene, which may arise from a read error. The chain has TRBV6-5 and TRBJ1-2; possible D gene TRBD1, 5 bases. CDR1 MNHEY and CDR2 SVGAGI come from the germline V gene. The CDR3 length is 10 residues. Written as DNA, the CDR3 is TGTGCCAGCAGTTCCCCATCCGGACACTTC. Its translation: CASSSPSGHF.

V is TRBV4-2 and J is TRBJ1-4; possibly TRBD1 for D (5 bases). The V end lost 4 bases, the J end lost 6 bases, and 18 bases lay between the germline ends. The CDR3 runs 16 residues. Germline lookup yields CDR1 LGHNA and CDR2 YNFKEQ. CDR3 in amino acids: CASSPGARKLDEKLFF. CDR3 in DNA: TGTGCCAGCAGCCCCGGGGCAAGAAAATTGGATGAAAAACTGTTTTTT.

In its sample, this clone was seen a few times. The chain is built from TRBV4-1 and TRBJ2-2; the match to TRBD1 covers 10 bases. Germline values: CDR1 MGHRA, CDR2 YSYEKL. CDR3 length: 14 amino acids. V lost 4 bases to trimming and J lost 6 bases; unmatched junction nucleotides: 2. The DNA for the CDR3 is TGCGCCAGCAGCCCTGACAGGGGGCCCGGGGAGCTGTTTTTT. Amino acids: CASSPDRGPGELFF.

V and J are TRBV11-2 and TRBJ1-2; D gene ambiguous. This CDR3 spans 15 amino acids. Germline values: CDR1 SGHAT, CDR2 FQNNGV. V was shortened by 5 bases and J by 3 bases, with 16 bases between the two germline ends. This CDR3 reads CASSPPLEEDYGYTF. The DNA for the CDR3 is TGTGCCAGCAGCCCTCCCCTTGAAGAGGACTATGGCTACACCTTC.

This clone was recorded a few times. The rearrangement joins TRBV5-1 to TRBJ2-7; the match to TRBD1 covers 7 bases. Germline trimming cut 0 bases from V and 3 bases from J; bases unmatched to any gene: 6. CDR3 length equals 15 residues. Germline-derived CDR1 and CDR2 are SGHRS and YFSETQ. The CDR3 here is CASSLGTGTSYEQYF. CDR3 coding DNA: TGCGCCAGCAGCTTGGGGACAGGAACAAGCTACGAGCAGTACTTC. The variable domain in full, with the rest retrieved from reference TRBV5-1 and TRBJ2-7, is KAGVTQTPRYLIKTRGQQVTLSCSPISGHRSVSWYQQTPGQGLQFLFEYFSETQRNKGNFPGRFSGRQFSNSRSEMNVSTLELGDSALYLCASSLGTGTSYEQYFGPGTRLTVT.

The genes are TRBV2 and TRBJ1-2; 10 nucleotides line up with TRBD1. Trimming cost V 4 bases and J 2 bases; bases outside gene matches: 4. This CDR3 is built from 15 residues. Germline V gene sequence: CDR1 SNHLY, CDR2 FYNNEI. In nucleotides, the CDR3 is TGTGCCAGCAGTGTCCGGGACAGGGGAAACTATGGCTACACCTTC. Translation gives CASSVRDRGNYGYTF.

The rearrangement links TRBV19 to TRBJ1-5; weak D call: TRBD1 (5 bases). The CDR3 runs 13 residues. The germline gives CDR1 LNHDA, CDR2 SQIVND (reference sequence). Trimming took off 2 bases at V and 6 bases at J, with 8 bases between the two ends. The CDR3: CASSIQGGQPQHF. CDR3 DNA: TGTGCCAGTAGTATACAGGGAGGTCAGCCCCAGCATTTT.